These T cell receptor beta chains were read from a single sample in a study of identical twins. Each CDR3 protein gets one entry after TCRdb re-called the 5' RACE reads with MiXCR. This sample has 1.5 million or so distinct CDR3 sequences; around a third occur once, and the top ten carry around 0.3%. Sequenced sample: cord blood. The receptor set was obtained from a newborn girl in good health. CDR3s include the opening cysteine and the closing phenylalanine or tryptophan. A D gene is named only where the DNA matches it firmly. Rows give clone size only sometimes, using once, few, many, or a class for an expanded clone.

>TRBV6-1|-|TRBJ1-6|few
TGTGCCAGCAGTGAACACGGAGGGTGGGGGTATAATTCACCCCTCCACTTT
CASSEHGGWGYNSPLHF
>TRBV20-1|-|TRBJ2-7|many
TGCAGTGCACCGGGACAAACCTACGAGCAGTACTTC
CSAPGQTYEQYF
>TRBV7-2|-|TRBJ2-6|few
TGTGCCAGCAGCGCTGGGCCCGTCCTGACTTTC
CASSAGPVLTF
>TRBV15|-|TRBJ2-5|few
TGTGCCACAAACAGCGGCAGGACACTTCAAGAGACCCAGTACTTC
CATNSGRTLQETQYF
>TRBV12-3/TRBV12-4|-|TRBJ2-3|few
TGTGCCAGCAGTTTAGGAGGGACCCTTATGGCAGATACGCAGTATTTT
CASSLGGTLMADTQYF
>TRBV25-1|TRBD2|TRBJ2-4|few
TGTGCCAGCACCCAGACTAGCGGAGTCGGCCAAAACATTCAGTACTTC
CASTQTSGVGQNIQYF
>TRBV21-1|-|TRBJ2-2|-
TGTGCCAGCAGCAGGGCCCCCCGAAAGAACACCGGGGAGCTGTTTTTT
CASSRAPRKNTGELFF
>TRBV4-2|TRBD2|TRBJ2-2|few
TGTGCCAGCAGCCAAGAAGCTAGCGGGAGCACCGGGGAGCTGTTTTTT
CASSQEASGSTGELFF
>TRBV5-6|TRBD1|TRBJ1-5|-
TGTGCCAGCAGCCGGGGACAGGTCCTCAATCAGCCCCAGCATTTT
CASSRGQVLNQPQHF
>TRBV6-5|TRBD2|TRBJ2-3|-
TGTGCCAGCAGTTACGCCCCACTCAAGCGGGGGGGCACAGATACGCAGTATTTT
CASSYAPLKRGGTDTQYF
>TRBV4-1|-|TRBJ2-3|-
TGCGCCAGCAGCCAGGGGAGTCTTAACACAGATACGCAGTATTTT
CASSQGSLNTDTQYF
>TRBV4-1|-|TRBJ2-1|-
TGCGCCAGCAGCCAAGATAGCAAGGAGGATCAGTTCTTC
CASSQDSKEDQFF
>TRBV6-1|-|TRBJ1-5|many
TGTGCCAGCAGCGGGGTCATAAGCAATCAGCCCCAGCATTTT
CASSGVISNQPQHF
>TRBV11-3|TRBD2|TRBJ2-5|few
TGTGCCAGCAGCTTAGAAGGGACTAGCGGCTACAATGAGCAGTACTTC
CASSLEGTSGYNEQYF
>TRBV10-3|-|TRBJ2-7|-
TGTGCCATCAGTGGAAAGGGGCAAAGTTACGAGCAGTACTTC
CAISGKGQSYEQYF
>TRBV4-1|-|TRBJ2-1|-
TGCGCCAGCAGCCAAGTAGGGAAGGGAAAGGGGCAGTTCTTC
CASSQVGKGKGQFF
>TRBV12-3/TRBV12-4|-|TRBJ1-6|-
TGTGCCAGCAGTTTTTACAGGGATAATTCACCCCTCCACTTT
CASSFYRDNSPLHF
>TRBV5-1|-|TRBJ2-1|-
TGCGCCAGCAGCTCGGGGGCCCCGTACAATGAGCAGTTCTTC
CASSSGAPYNEQFF
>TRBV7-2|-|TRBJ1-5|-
TGTGCCAGCAGACTTAGGTTCAATCAGCCCCAGCATTTT
CASRLRFNQPQHF
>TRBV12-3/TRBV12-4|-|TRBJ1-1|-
TGTGCCAGCAGTTTAATAACATTGAACACTGAAGCTTTCTTT
CASSLITLNTEAFF
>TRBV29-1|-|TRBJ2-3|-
TGCAGCGTTGACCCAGGGGGGCCAGATACGCAGTATTTT
CSVDPGGPDTQYF
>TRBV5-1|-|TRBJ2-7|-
TGCGCCAGCAGCTTGTTGACAGGCCCTCGGTACAATGAGCAGTACTTC
CASSLLTGPRYNEQYF
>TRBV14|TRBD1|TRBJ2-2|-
TGTGCCAGCAGCCGCTACGTCTCACAGGGGTACGGGGAGCTGTTTTTT
CASSRYVSQGYGELFF
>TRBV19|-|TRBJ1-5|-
TGTGCCAGTAGTATTCTGCCGAGCAATCAGCCCCAGCATTTT
CASSILPSNQPQHF
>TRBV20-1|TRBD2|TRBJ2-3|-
TGCAGTGATGTACCTAGCGGGGGGGTGGATACGCAGTATTTT
CSDVPSGGVDTQYF
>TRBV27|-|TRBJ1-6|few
TGTGCCAGCAGTCCCCACGACATGCTGAGCTCCTATAATTCACCCCTCCACTTT
CASSPHDMLSSYNSPLHF
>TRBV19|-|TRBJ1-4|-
TGTGCCAGTAATGACGTCTCGGAAAAACTGTTTTTT
CASNDVSEKLFF
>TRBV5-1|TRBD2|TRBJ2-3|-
TGCGCCAGCAGCCCCGGGACTAGCTTTACCGGCACCACAGATACGCAGTATTTT
CASSPGTSFTGTTDTQYF